Sequencing of this TCR beta chain was carried out in a study of cytomegalovirus exposure and HLA in healthy donors. Study-level results: Cytomegalovirus-associated status was assigned to more than 150 TCR beta chains. Reports credit the classifier with highly specific, highly sensitive diagnosis of cytomegalovirus status. Beyond CMV serostatus, there was no information to go on about immune exposure. Earlier findings revealed that most TCR beta V segments proved productive either about 90% or about 30% of the time.

On this clone: Its antigen is undetermined.

The PCR employed 60 Vbeta primers together with 13 Jbeta primers. TCRdb keeps only in-frame clones here, not all; method: immunoSEQ multiplex PCR. Of around 140,000 clones detected, about two thirds appear once; the ten largest clones hold 2.4%. The CDR3 contains 15 residues. V was pared by 5 bases and J by 7 bases, with 18 bases between. Germline V gene lookup returns CDR1 SEHNR and CDR2 FQNEAQ (reference sequence). The gene calls are TRBV7-9 and TRBJ2-1, with D tentatively TRBD2 (6 bases). The sample was PBMCs. The receptor's source is a woman aged 40 to 55 in good health and CMV-seronegative. The CDR3 region is CASSQRLESHNEQFF. The CDR3 DNA reads as TGTGCCAGCAGCCAAAGACTAGAAAGTCATAATGAGCAGTTCTTC.